This T cell receptor (beta chain) originates from a study of early T cells in non-severe SARS-CoV-2 infection. Study as a whole: Chains from this unsorted whole-blood bulk RNA could not be paired. Study-wide results and limits: VDJdb-based matching was biased toward anti-spike CD8 responses and missed private and CD4 specificities.

Individual cDNA molecules were tagged with unique molecular identifiers. TCRdb processed the 5' RACE reads anew with MiXCR; each CDR3 protein has one entry. The sample consists of 98,000 or so distinct CDR3 sequences, approximately 12% of them appearing once. In this sample, this clonotype turned up a few times. The target antigen is unknown. The CDR3 totals 15 residues. After removal of 3 bases from V and 3 bases from J, the junction contained 2 bases not matched to a gene. CDR1 is LGHDT and CDR2 is YNNKEL in the germline V gene (reference sequence). This sequence joins TRBV3-1 and TRBJ2-2; 9 bases are shared with TRBD1. The receptor was isolated from an adult who was a healthcare worker with PCR-confirmed SARS-CoV-2 infection or an uninfected control (not recorded which). Specimen: whole blood, collected at baseline. The CDR3 bases are TGTGCCAGCAGCCATGGGGACAGGGACACCGGGGAGCTGTTTTTT. Its translation is CASSHGDRDTGELFF.